Sequencing of this T cell receptor beta chain was carried out in a study of beta chain features in type 1 diabetes. Overall study results and limits: Researchers reported that naive, central memory and Treg TCRB repertoires appeared more similar in patients than in healthy donors. Type 1 diabetes patients showed a moderate but significant shortening of TCRB CDR3s in all four CD4+ subsets.

The CDR3 totals 15 residues. Trimming shortened V by 4 bases and J by 0 bases, and 9 bases separated the two germline ends. The germline gives CDR1 MGHDK, CDR2 SYGVNS. A note on this clone: Its antigen is as yet unknown.

The entirety of the isolated RNA underwent reverse transcription, so expressed TCRB transcripts were sequenced. Here immunoSEQ multiplex PCR was the method, and the copy in TCRdb shows in-frame clones only, minus some. Of about 660,000 clones listed, 11% to 15% were seen once; the top ten hold 0.03% to 0.04%. Material for sequencing was naive CD4+ T cells from blood. The TCR sequence derives from a man younger than 30 with type 1 diabetes. The chain is built from TRBV25-1 and TRBJ2-2; D not resolved. CDR3 loop: CASSGSSANTGELFF. In DNA form, the CDR3 reads TGTGCCAGCAGTGGGAGCAGCGCGAACACCGGGGAGCTGTTTTTT.